This T cell receptor beta chain was obtained from a study of beta chain features in type 1 diabetes. Every donor provided one heparinised blood draw, which averaged approximately 100 mL. The authors reverse transcribed all of the isolated RNA, so sequencing captured expressed TCRB transcripts. TCRdb's table, derived via immunoSEQ multiplex PCR, lists solely in-frame clones and lacks some. The sample shows under 500,000 clones, over 25% of them seen only once. Trimming took off 4 bases at V and 5 bases at J, with 8 bases between the two ends. The CDR3 runs to 13 residues. CDR1 is SNHLY and CDR2 is FYNNEI in the germline V gene.

The sample taken for sequencing was naive CD4+ T cells from blood. The TCR was taken from a young man in good health. This chain links TRBV2 with TRBJ2-2, with unresolved D. The CDR3 here is CASSGSGTGELFF. The CDR3 nucleotides are TGTGCCAGCAGTGGTTCAGGAACCGGGGAGCTGTTTTTT.